The 27 T cell receptor beta chains presented below share a single source sample, sequenced in a study of response to subunit inactivated influenza vaccine. TCRdb ran MiXCR on the RT-PCR reads and lists one entry per CDR3 protein. Among about 700,000 distinct CDR3 sequences, roughly 14% were seen once, and the ten largest hold 6% to 7%. The sample here was PBMCs from blood, taken around two weeks before vaccination. The receptor set was obtained from a man in his fifties or sixties who received an inactivated influenza vaccine.

The V gene is TRBV5-1, the J gene TRBJ1-1; D gene unclear. The CDR3 runs 15 residues. V lost 0 bases and J lost 1, with 10 bases in between. CDR1 and CDR2 from the germline V gene are SGHRS and YFSETQ. The CDR3 protein is CASSLEGFGNTEAFF. The CDR3 bases are TGCGCCAGCAGCTTGGAAGGCTTCGGGAACACTGAAGCTTTCTTT.

This clonotype was seen more than once but under ten times. This sequence joins TRBV2 and TRBJ2-7, with TRBD1 matching 7 bases. V was pared by 5 bases and J by 2 bases, with 12 bases of the junction left unmatched. From germline, CDR1 is SNHLY and CDR2 FYNNEI. This CDR3 is 16 amino acids long. The CDR3 bases are TGTGCCAGCAGTCATTTCAACCCCACAGGGGCCTACGAGCAGTACTTC. Translation gives CASSHFNPTGAYEQYF. Supplemented by reference TRBV2 and TRBJ2-7, the full variable domain reads EPEVTQTPSHQVTQMGQEVILRCVPISNHLYFYWYRQILGQKVEFLVSFYNNEISEKSEIFDDQFSVERPDGSNFTLKIRSTKLEDSAMYFCASSHFNPTGAYEQYFGPGTRLTVT.

The genes are TRBV19 and TRBJ2-7, with D possibly matching TRBD2 (6 bases). Germline CDR1 LNHDA, CDR2 SQIVND (reference sequence). V was clipped by 6 bases and J by 4 bases, with 13 bases between them. The CDR3 is made up of 13 amino acids. As DNA, the CDR3 is TGTGCCAGTAGCGGGGGACCTTTTTACGAGCAGTACTTC. It translates to CASSGGPFYEQYF.

This clonotype has ten or more counts. This chain joins TRBV12-3 or TRBV12-4 and TRBJ1-5; no reliable D call. CDR3 length equals 14 residues. V lost 3 bases to trimming and J lost 1 base, with 7 bases between them. This chain's CDR3 is CASSFAISNQPQHF. In DNA form, the CDR3 reads TGTGCCAGCAGTTTCGCCATCAGCAATCAGCCCCAGCATTTT.

This clonotype was seen at least ten times. The J gene is TRBJ2-7, the V gene TRBV28; D perhaps matches TRBD2 (6 bases). This CDR3 contains 18 residues. The germline V gene encodes CDR1 MDHEN and CDR2 SYDVKM. V lost 6 bases and J lost 0, with 24 bases in between. In DNA form, the CDR3 reads TGTGCCAGCAGATCCAGTAGACCTCGGGACTCCTACTCCTACGAGCAGTACTTC. Its translation is CASRSSRPRDSYSYEQYF.

The chain couples TRBV7-6 to TRBJ2-2; 16 bases fit TRBD2. The CDR3 sequence is 19 residues long. The germline CDR1 and CDR2 sequences are SGHVS and FNYEAQ. The V gene end was trimmed by 0 bases and the J gene end by 1 base; junction bases not matched to a gene: 2. The DNA for the CDR3 is TGTGCCAGCAGCTTAGCGGGACTAGCGGGAGGGAAGAACACCGGGGAGCTGTTTTTT. It is translated as CASSLAGLAGGKNTGELFF.

For this clonotype: The germline gene is not matched at one end of the junction; a read error may be the cause. The gene calls are TRBV11-2 and TRBJ2-7; maybe TRBD2 (5 bases). Germline CDR1 SGHAT, CDR2 FQNNGV. CDR3 length: 13 residues. The CDR3 protein is CASSLDARAEQNF. For the CDR3, the DNA is TGTGCCAGCAGCTTAGATGCGAGGGCCGAGCAGAACTTC. Based on the CDR3 plus reference TRBV11-2 and TRBJ2-7, the full variable domain is EAGVAQSPRYKIIEKRQSVAFWCNPISGHATLYWYQQILGQGPKLLIQFQNNGVVDDSQLPKDRFSAERLKGVDSTLKIQPAKLEDSAVYLCASSLDARAEQNFGPGTRLTVT.

This chain connects TRBV5-1 to TRBJ1-1; D uncertain. Trimming pared 4 bases from V and 5 bases from J, leaving 21 bases between. The CDR3 covers 16 residues. Germline CDR1 and CDR2: SGHRS and YFSETQ. The CDR3 nucleotides read TGCGCCAGCAGCCCCTGGGGAGGTTCGGTTCAAACTGAAGCTTTCTTT. Translated, it gives CASSPWGGSVQTEAFF. The whole variable domain, filled in from reference TRBV5-1 and TRBJ1-1, reads KAGVTQTPRYLIKTRGQQVTLSCSPISGHRSVSWYQQTPGQGLQFLFEYFSETQRNKGNFPGRFSGRQFSNSRSEMNVSTLELGDSALYLCASSPWGGSVQTEAFFGQGTRLTVV.

The J gene is TRBJ2-3, the V gene TRBV6-2 or TRBV6-3, with D unclear. This CDR3 contains 14 residues. V was pared by 7 bases and J by 4 bases, with 15 bases between. Per the germline V gene, CDR1 is MNHEY and CDR2 is SVGEGT. The CDR3, as DNA: TGTGCCAGCACTCTTCAACTCTCCTCAGATACGCAGTATTTT. Its protein is CASTLQLSSDTQYF.

The chain is built from TRBV21-1 and TRBJ1-1. TRBV21-1 is noted as a pseudogene. The CDR3 totals 16 residues. The CDR3 DNA is TGTGCCAGCAGCAAAGCAGAGACGGGGATGAACACTGAAGCTTTCTTT. Encoded protein: CASSKAETGMNTEAFF.

This clonotype was detected only a few times. The V and J genes are TRBV2 and TRBJ2-6, with unresolved D. The ends were cut back, 7 bases at V and 7 bases at J, with 8 bases in the middle. CDR1 and CDR2 (germline): SNHLY, FYNNEI. CDR3 length: 12 amino acids. The CDR3 reads CASKVIANVLTF. The CDR3 DNA is TGTGCCAGCAAAGTTATCGCCAACGTCCTGACTTTC.

The CDR3 loop is CASSPPKGMAYNEQFF. The CDR3 DNA reads TGTGCCAGCTCACCACCTAAAGGGATGGCCTACAATGAGCAGTTCTTC. V is TRBV18 and J is TRBJ2-1; D is undetermined. Germline CDR1 is KGHSH and CDR2 is LQKENI. V lost 0 bases and J lost 2, with 11 bases in between. The CDR3 covers 16 residues.

This chain links TRBV11-2 with TRBJ1-1; D is perhaps TRBD1 (6 bases). Per the germline V gene, CDR1 is SGHAT and CDR2 is FQNNGV. The CDR3 spans 16 residues. The V end was cut by 3 bases, the J end by 1 base, with 15 bases between. In DNA form, the CDR3 reads TGTGCCAGCAGCTTTAGCCAGGGGTGGCCGAACACTGAAGCTTTCTTT. It is translated as CASSFSQGWPNTEAFF.

The V gene is TRBV9, the J gene TRBJ2-3, with a tentative D call TRBD1 (6 bases). Trimming shortened V by 4 bases and J by 5 bases, and 17 bases separated the two germline ends. The CDR3 is 15 residues long. The germline V gene has CDR1 SGDLS and CDR2 YYNGEE. CDR3 in amino acids: CASSPRTAPRDTQYF. The CDR3 region has the DNA TGTGCCAGCAGCCCCCGGACAGCCCCTAGAGATACGCAGTATTTT. The full variable domain, rest sourced from reference TRBV9 and TRBJ2-3, is DSGVTQTPKHLITATGQRVTLRCSPRSGDLSVYWYQQSLDQGLQFLIQYYNGEERAKGNILERFSAQQFPDLHSELNLSSLELGDSALYFCASSPRTAPRDTQYFGPGTRLTVL.

The chain has TRBV5-6 and TRBJ2-7; D might be TRBD2 (6 bases). Germline values: CDR1 SGHDT, CDR2 YYEEEE. The CDR3 is made up of 13 amino acids. V was pared by 4 bases and J by 3 bases, with 11 bases between. CDR3 nucleotides: TGTGCCAGCAGCCGGGAGCATATCTACGAGCAGTACTTC. Residues: CASSREHIYEQYF.

Only a few counts were recorded for this clonotype. V and J are TRBV20-1 and TRBJ1-2, with D tentatively TRBD1 (6 bases). CDR1 is DFQATT and CDR2 is SNEGSKA in the germline V gene (reference sequence). V lost 0 bases and J 5 bases, leaving 13 bases between the germline ends. The CDR3 is made up of 14 amino acids. The CDR3 reads CSARDGQRDYGYTF. The CDR3 DNA sequence: TGCAGTGCTAGAGACGGACAGAGAGATTATGGCTACACCTTC.

The rearrangement links TRBV12-3 or TRBV12-4 to TRBJ2-1, with TRBD1 identical over 8 bases. This CDR3 comprises 12 residues. The V gene end was trimmed by 6 bases and the J gene end by 15 bases; junction bases not matched to a gene: 10. CDR3 residues: CASRPDRGPLFF. The CDR3 nucleotides read TGTGCCAGCAGACCCGACAGGGGTCCCCTGTTCTTC.

Turning to this clonotype: The junction does not match germline at one end; this may be a read error. The chain couples TRBV2 to TRBJ2-4; 7 bases map to TRBD1. The CDR3 is made up of 18 amino acids. Germline V gives CDR1 SNHLY, CDR2 FYNNEI. CDR3 sequence (DNA): TGTACCAGCAGTACCCGACCACTTGGACAGGAGACCAAAAACATTCAGTACTTC. It yields the protein CTSSTRPLGQETKNIQYF.

This clonotype was seen more than once but under ten times. The chain recombines TRBV10-3 with TRBJ1-1; D is perhaps TRBD1 (5 bases). V dropped 4 bases and J dropped 5 bases, with 14 bases sitting between them. CDR3 size: 14 residues. CDR1 and CDR2 from the germline V gene are ENHRY and SYGVKD. The CDR3: CAISGKGRETEAFF. CDR3 DNA sequence: TGTGCCATCAGTGGAAAGGGGCGGGAAACTGAAGCTTTCTTT.

In this sample, this clonotype turned up many times. This chain uses TRBV11-2 with TRBJ2-3, with 8 nucleotides matching TRBD1. Germline V gene sequence: CDR1 SGHAT, CDR2 FQNNGV. This CDR3 has 15 residues. The trim removed 6 bases at V and 1 base at J, leaving 6 bases unmatched. This CDR3 is CASSLGQEGTDTQYF. The CDR3 DNA sequence: TGTGCCAGCAGTTTGGGACAGGAGGGCACAGATACGCAGTATTTT.

This clonotype was seen many times. The V gene is TRBV4-2, the J gene TRBJ1-1; D ambiguous. There are 16 residues in the CDR3. Trimming stripped 1 base from V and 3 bases from J, with 15 bases between. Germline CDR1 is LGHNA and CDR2 is YNFKEQ. As DNA, the CDR3 is TGTGCCAGCAGCCAAGGGCCCGGACTCGGGTACACTGAAGCTTTCTTT. It is translated as CASSQGPGLGYTEAFF.

This clonotype was seen more than once but under ten times. The junction departs from germline at one end; a sequencing error may be responsible. This chain joins TRBV24-1 and TRBJ2-1, with 14 bases fitting TRBD2. CDR1 and CDR2 (germline): KGHDR, SFDVKD. The CDR3 has 14 residues. The CDR3 DNA sequence: TGTGCCACCAGTGATGCCGGGACTAGCGGGAGTATGATCTTC. Its protein is CATSDAGTSGSMIF.

V gene TRBV7-8 combines with J gene TRBJ1-6; possibly TRBD1 for D (5 bases). This CDR3 spans 12 amino acids. Per the germline V gene, CDR1 is SGHVS and CDR2 is FQNEAQ. Trimming took 6 bases from V and 14 from J, leaving 14 bases between them. The CDR3 is CASSSFRGALHF. Here the CDR3 DNA reads TGTGCCAGCAGTTCTTTCCGGGGGGCCCTCCACTTT.

The chain couples TRBV20-1 to TRBJ2-3; possible D gene TRBD2, 6 bases. Trimming left V 5 bases short and J 2 bases short, with 14 bases between. The CDR3 spans 14 residues. Germline values: CDR1 DFQATT, CDR2 SNEGSKA (reference sequence). The CDR3 is CSAGGRQYTDTQYF. CDR3 DNA sequence: TGCAGTGCTGGAGGGAGGCAGTACACAGATACGCAGTATTTT.

This clonotype was observed a few times. The chain employs TRBV29-1 and TRBJ2-6, with TRBD2 as a possible D gene (5 bases). V was trimmed by 6 bases and J by 4 bases, leaving 13 bases between them. The CDR3 totals 14 residues. Germline V gene sequence: CDR1 SQVTM, CDR2 ANQGSEA. CDR3 region: CSVKKAGGANVLTF. The DNA of the CDR3 is TGCAGCGTAAAGAAGGCGGGCGGGGCCAACGTCCTGACTTTC.

This clonotype was detected once. J is TRBJ2-3 and V is TRBV12-3 or TRBV12-4, with 12 bases lining up with TRBD2. V shed 5 bases, J shed 8 bases, and the junction held 8 bases outside the gene matches. The CDR3 covers 15 residues. The CDR3, as DNA: TGTGCCAGCAGTCCCCAGACTAGCGGGGGCTCTACGCAGTATTTT. It codes for CASSPQTSGGSTQYF.

This clonotype was seen a few times. This chain links TRBV2 with TRBJ2-7, with D maybe TRBD1 (6 bases). Germline-derived CDR1 and CDR2 are SNHLY and FYNNEI. Between the trimmed V and J ends, which lost 2 bases and 6 bases, there was a span of 20 bases. The CDR3 runs to 16 residues. CDR3 coding DNA: TGTGCCAGCAGTGAAAGATCCCCCCGTGGGGGCGGCGAGCAGTACTTC. This codes for CASSERSPRGGGEQYF. Full variable domain (outside the CDR3, taken from reference TRBV2 and TRBJ2-7): EPEVTQTPSHQVTQMGQEVILRCVPISNHLYFYWYRQILGQKVEFLVSFYNNEISEKSEIFDDQFSVERPDGSNFTLKIRSTKLEDSAMYFCASSERSPRGGGEQYFGPGTRLTVT.